Below are 21 T cell receptor beta chains sequenced from a single sample in a study of blood T cell repertoires in COVID-19. Profiling relied on immunoSEQ multiplex PCR, and the TCRdb table lists in-frame clones only, not all of them. The sample yields 200,000 to 250,000 clones, roughly 89% seen once. The sequenced sample consisted of peripheral blood. These receptor sequences come from a man in his 60s who had recovered from COVID-19.

The CDR3 sequence: CAISESGGTSSYEQYF. The CDR3 region has the DNA TGTGCCATCAGTGAGTCAGGAGGGACTAGCTCCTACGAGCAGTACTTC. The gene calls are TRBV10-3 and TRBJ2-7; 8 bases are a match to TRBD2. From germline, CDR1 is ENHRY and CDR2 SYGVKD. V was pared by 0 bases and J by 0 bases, with 4 bases of the junction left unmatched. CDR3 size: 16 residues.

This chain uses TRBV3-1 (or the pseudogene TRBV3-2) with TRBJ2-5; possible D gene TRBD2, 6 bases. V gave up 4 bases and J gave up 4 bases, with 10 bases separating them. The V gene's germline CDR1 is LGHDT and CDR2 YNNKEL (reference sequence). This CDR3 is built from 13 residues. CDR3 sequence reads: CASSRSGVETQYF. CDR3 sequence (DNA): TGTGCCAGCAGCCGGTCGGGGGTAGAGACCCAGTACTTC.

The chain links TRBV5-1 to TRBJ2-5, with D unresolved. Germline loops: CDR1 SGHRS, CDR2 YFSETQ. The CDR3 contains 13 residues. Trimming pared 2 bases from V and 2 bases from J, leaving 7 bases between. The CDR3 is CASSFYLQETQYF. The CDR3 DNA follows: TGCGCCAGCAGCTTTTACTTGCAAGAGACCCAGTACTTC.

The J gene is TRBJ2-2, the V gene TRBV12-3 or TRBV12-4; D is unclear. V lost 3 bases and J 4 bases, leaving 6 bases between the germline ends. The CDR3 consists of 13 residues. The CDR3 coding sequence is TGTGCCAGCAGTTTTCGCGGCACCGGGGAGCTGTTTTTT. This sequence encodes CASSFRGTGELFF.

The chain recombines TRBV30 with TRBJ2-7; TRBD1 might be the D (6 bases). The CDR3 covers 15 residues. The V end lost 2 bases, the J end lost 2 bases, and 16 bases lay between the germline ends. Looked up from germline, CDR1 is GTSNPN and CDR2 is SVGIG (reference sequence). The CDR3 reads CAWSFSTGFTYEQYF. CDR3 coding DNA: TGTGCCTGGAGTTTTTCTACAGGGTTCACCTACGAGCAGTACTTC. Full variable domain (missing parts from reference TRBV30 and TRBJ2-7): SQTIHQWPATLVQPVGSPLSLECTVEGTSNPNLYWYRQAAGRGLQLLFYSVGIGQISSEVPQNLSASRPQDRQFILSSKKLLLSDSGFYLCAWSFSTGFTYEQYFGPGTRLTVT.

The V call is TRBV7-2, the J call TRBJ2-7, with 8 bases matching TRBD1. The length of the CDR3 is 15 residues. J gave up 5 bases and V 5 bases, and 11 bases lay outside the gene matches. Germline CDR1 reads SGHTA; CDR2 reads FQGNSA. CDR3 sequence: CASSPAGGAVNEQYF. The CDR3 nucleotides read TGTGCCAGCAGCCCGGCAGGGGGCGCGGTTAACGAGCAGTACTTC.

The CDR3 nucleotides read TGTGCCAGCAGCCAAGACATCTTGAGCTATGGCTACACCTTC. This gives the protein CASSQDILSYGYTF. This rearrangement joins TRBV3-1 (or the pseudogene TRBV3-2) to TRBJ1-2; D uncertain. This CDR3 comprises 14 residues. Per germline, CDR1 LGHDT and CDR2 YNNKEL (reference sequence). Trimming removed 0 bases from V and 4 bases from J, with 9 bases in between.

The CDR3 DNA is TGTGCCAGCAGCCCTCGGACAGGGGGCTACGAGCAGTACTTC. This translates into CASSPRTGGYEQYF. The chain employs TRBV5-4 and TRBJ2-7, with TRBD1 matching 10 bases. This CDR3 is 14 amino acids long. V trimming: 4 bases; J trimming: 3 bases; junction bases outside the gene matches: 4. Germline V gene sequence: CDR1 SGHNT, CDR2 YYREEE (reference sequence).

The chain joins TRBV11-3 to TRBJ2-5; D remains unclear. The germline V gene encodes CDR1 SGHNT and CDR2 YENEEA. This CDR3 contains 14 residues. The V gene lost 5 bases and the J gene lost 2 bases, with 12 bases spanning the gap. CDR3 region: CASSPTAGQETQYF. CDR3 in DNA: TGTGCCAGCAGCCCAACGGCAGGACAAGAGACCCAGTACTTC.

The V and J genes are TRBV3-1 (or the pseudogene TRBV3-2) and TRBJ1-1; D is possibly TRBD1 (6 bases). V gave up 1 base and J gave up 5 bases, with 11 bases separating them. The CDR3 runs 14 residues. CDR1 LGHDT and CDR2 YNNKEL come from the germline V gene (reference sequence). This CDR3 is CASSQVGQRTEAFF. The CDR3 coding sequence is TGTGCCAGCAGCCAAGTTGGACAGCGAACTGAAGCTTTCTTT.

The chain uses TRBV6-4 and TRBJ1-2; D might be TRBD1 (5 bases). Trimming took off 4 bases at V and 8 bases at J, with 20 bases between the two ends. Germline assignment: CDR1 MRHNA and CDR2 SNTAGT. The CDR3 has 15 residues. The CDR3 spells CASSAEPFVGQGYTF. DNA of the CDR3: TGTGCCAGCAGTGCGGAACCTTTCGTGGGGCAGGGCTACACCTTC.

V and J are TRBV4-3 and TRBJ2-1; 11 nucleotides align to TRBD2. V gave up 5 bases and J gave up 7 bases; unmatched junction bases: 7. From germline, CDR1 is LGHNA and CDR2 YSLEER. The CDR3 runs 15 residues. CDR3 residues: CASSTGTSGINEQFF. The CDR3 region has the DNA TGCGCCAGCAGCACCGGGACTAGCGGAATTAATGAGCAGTTCTTC.

In DNA, the CDR3 is TGTGCCAGCAGCTCGCCGACAGGGCAAAACTATGGCTACACCTTC. Amino acids: CASSSPTGQNYGYTF. The rearrangement joins TRBV5-4 to TRBJ1-2, with 7 positions matching TRBD1. The germline CDR1 and CDR2 sequences are SGHNT and YYREEE (reference sequence). Losses at the gene ends were 3 bases for V and 2 bases for J; bases not matched to a gene: 7. The CDR3 runs to 15 residues.

This chain links TRBV5-1 with TRBJ1-1; maybe TRBD1 (5 bases). The germline CDR1 and CDR2 sequences are SGHRS and YFSETQ. Between the trimmed V and J ends, which lost 5 bases and 5 bases, there was a span of 13 bases. The CDR3 is made up of 13 amino acids. The CDR3 sequence is CASRPQGGTEAFF. Written as DNA, the CDR3 is TGCGCCAGCAGACCGCAGGGTGGAACTGAAGCTTTCTTT.

This chain connects TRBV2 to TRBJ1-4, with a tentative D call TRBD1 (6 bases). The V gene lost 8 bases and the J gene lost 3 bases, with 16 bases spanning the gap. The CDR3 spans 15 residues. The germline gives CDR1 SNHLY, CDR2 FYNNEI. Here the CDR3 DNA reads TGTGCCAGCCTTAAGGGTGGGGGCTCTAATGAAAAACTGTTTTTT. Its translation: CASLKGGGSNEKLFF.

There are a few counts of this clone. This chain links TRBV10-3 with TRBJ2-3, with D tentatively TRBD2 (6 bases). Germline CDR1 and CDR2: ENHRY and SYGVKD. The CDR3 contains 13 residues. Between the trimmed V and J ends, which lost 4 bases and 7 bases, there was a span of 12 bases. The CDR3 DNA reads as TGTGCCATCAGTGGGGACGGAGGGAATACGCAGTATTTT. It specifies CAISGDGGNTQYF.

V and J are TRBV7-2 and TRBJ2-7, with 9 bases matching TRBD1. This CDR3 comprises 16 residues. Germline values: CDR1 SGHTA, CDR2 FQGNSA. J lost 1 base, V lost 2 bases, and 6 bases had no gene match. The CDR3 nucleotides are TGTGCCAGCAGCTTATACCCGGGACAGGGTTCCTACGAGCAGTACTTC. It encodes CASSLYPGQGSYEQYF.

The chain's CDR3 is CASTSPSSYNSPLHF. CDR3 DNA sequence: TGTGCCAGTACTTCTCCGAGCTCCTATAATTCACCCCTCCACTTT. The V gene is TRBV19, the J gene TRBJ1-6; D is ambiguous. The CDR3 loop spans 15 amino acids. Germline V gene sequence: CDR1 LNHDA, CDR2 SQIVND (reference sequence). Trimming left V 7 bases short and J 0 bases short, with 10 bases between.

J is TRBJ1-1 and V is TRBV19, with a weak D call TRBD1 (5 bases). Germline V lookup: CDR1 LNHDA, CDR2 SQIVND (reference sequence). The ends were cut back, 6 bases at V and 4 bases at J, with 15 bases in the middle. This CDR3 spans 14 amino acids. The CDR3, as DNA: TGTGCCAGTAGCTCCACGGGGGGGGGCACTGAAGCTTTCTTT. Translated, it gives CASSSTGGGTEAFF.

DNA of the CDR3: TGTGCCAGCGAGAGACCGGCGGAGTATGGCTACACCTTC. Amino acids: CASERPAEYGYTF. The V and J genes are TRBV28 and TRBJ1-2; D gene uncertain. The CDR3 totals 13 residues. Trimming shortened V by 8 bases and J by 5 bases, and 15 bases separated the two germline ends. Germline CDR1 MDHEN, CDR2 SYDVKM.

The rearrangement links TRBV4-3 to TRBJ1-4; possibly TRBD1 for D (5 bases). CDR1 and CDR2 from the germline V gene are LGHNA and YSLEER. The CDR3 runs to 15 residues. Trimming cost V 3 bases and J 8 bases, with 16 bases left between them. As DNA, the CDR3 is TGCGCCAGCAGCCAGGGAGGCAGGGCTCGGGAAAAACTGTTTTTT. It translates to CASSQGGRAREKLFF.